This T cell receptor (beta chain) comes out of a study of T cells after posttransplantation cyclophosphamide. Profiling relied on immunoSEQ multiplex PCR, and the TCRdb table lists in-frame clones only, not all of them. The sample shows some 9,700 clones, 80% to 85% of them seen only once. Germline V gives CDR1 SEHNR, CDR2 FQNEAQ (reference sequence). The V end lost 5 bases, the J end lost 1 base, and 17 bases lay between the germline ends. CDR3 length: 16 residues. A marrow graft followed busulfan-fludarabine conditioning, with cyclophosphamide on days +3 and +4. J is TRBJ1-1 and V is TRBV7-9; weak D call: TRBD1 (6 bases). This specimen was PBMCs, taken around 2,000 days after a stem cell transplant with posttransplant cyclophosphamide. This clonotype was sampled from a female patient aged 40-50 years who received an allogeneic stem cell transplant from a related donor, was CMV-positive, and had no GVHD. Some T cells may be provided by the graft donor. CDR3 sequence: CASSPKGGFQNTEAFF. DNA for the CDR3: TGTGCCAGCAGCCCCAAGGGGGGGTTCCAGAACACTGAAGCTTTCTTT.